The rows below give T cell receptor beta chains drawn from one sample of a study of cytomegalovirus exposure and HLA in healthy donors. TCRdb's copy holds only in-frame clones and misses some; the assay was immunoSEQ multiplex PCR. The sample lists more than 95,000 clones, roughly 79% occurring once. Sequenced: PBMCs. The receptor source for this set is an older woman in good health and CMV-seropositive. Both conserved end residues are part of each CDR3. D genes are given only for firm matches. Some rows have no size entry. The others give once, few or many, or a class for an expanded clone.

DNA: TGTGCCAGCAGCGTCCTTGGGGACTGGGAGCAGTACTTC; CDR3: CASSVLGDWEQYF; D: NA; V: TRBV7-2; size: NA; J: TRBJ2-7
DNA: TGTGCCAGCCTAACACCGGGACAAAGGGAGGAGCAGTACTTC; CDR3: CASLTPGQREEQYF; D: NA; V: TRBV28; size: NA; J: TRBJ2-7
DNA: TGTGCCAGCAGCTTATTAACAGGGGGCTACACTGAAGCTTTCTTT; CDR3: CASSLLTGGYTEAFF; D: TRBD1; V: TRBV5-6; size: NA; J: TRBJ1-1
DNA: TGTGCCAGCAGCCGGGACAGGGCCACTGAAGCTTTCTTT; CDR3: CASSRDRATEAFF; D: TRBD1; V: TRBV2; size: NA; J: TRBJ1-1
DNA: TGTGCCATCAGTGACACCCTGGGGGGGATAGGGAACACTGAAGCTTTCTTT; CDR3: CAISDTLGGIGNTEAFF; D: NA; V: TRBV10-3; size: NA; J: TRBJ1-1
DNA: TGTGCCAGCCCGCAGGGGTTTGAAAAACTGTTTTTT; CDR3: CASPQGFEKLFF; D: NA; V: TRBV7-9; size: NA; J: TRBJ1-4
DNA: TGTGCCAGCAGCTTCAAGACATTTGCAACTAATGAAAAACTGTTTTTT; CDR3: CASSFKTFATNEKLFF; D: NA; V: TRBV5-6; size: NA; J: TRBJ1-4
DNA: TGTGCCAGCAGTTTCGGCGGGGGGGCGGGGGAGACCCAGTACTTC; CDR3: CASSFGGGAGETQYF; D: TRBD2; V: TRBV28; size: NA; J: TRBJ2-5
DNA: TGTGCCAGCAGTGAATTGACAAGGGGGTGGAGGAGCGGGGAGCTGTTTTTT; CDR3: CASSELTRGWRSGELFF; D: NA; V: TRBV6-1; size: NA; J: TRBJ2-2
DNA: TGTGCCAGCAGCTTAGGAGGAACAGGATACAATGAGCAGTTCTTC; CDR3: CASSLGGTGYNEQFF; D: NA; V: TRBV7-8; size: NA; J: TRBJ2-1
DNA: TGCGCCAGCAGCTTGGGGGGGGGCAGCCTAACTTACGAGCAGTACTTC; CDR3: CASSLGGGSLTYEQYF; D: NA; V: TRBV5-1; size: NA; J: TRBJ2-7
DNA: TGTGCCACCAGCAGAGGATTAAGGCGGGAGCTATACGAGCAGTACTTC; CDR3: CATSRGLRRELYEQYF; D: TRBD2; V: TRBV15; size: NA; J: TRBJ2-7
DNA: TGTGCCAGCAGGGAGACTAGCGGGAGGCCCACCGAGCAGTACTTC; CDR3: CASRETSGRPTEQYF; D: TRBD2; V: TRBV6-1; size: NA; J: TRBJ2-7
DNA: TGTGCCAGCAGCCGTGGACAGGGGGCCTACGAGCAGTACTTC; CDR3: CASSRGQGAYEQYF; D: TRBD1; V: TRBV11-2; size: few; J: TRBJ2-7